Each of the 29 T cell receptor beta chains below was sequenced from the same sample in a study of T cells in Graves' hyperthyroidism and ophthalmopathy. Amplification of TCR beta CDR3 regions used RNA as the template. An initial round of RT-PCR targeting the TCR CDR3 relied on the HTBI primer set. TCRdb reprocessed the multiplex PCR reads via MiXCR and lists one record per CDR3 protein. This table has hundreds of thousands of distinct CDR3 sequences, about half appearing once. The sequencing sample was made of peripheral blood or thyroid tissue (not recorded which). The source of these receptors is a young woman with Graves' hyperthyroidism.

The chain combines TRBV9 with TRBJ2-5, with 8 bases fitting TRBD2. CDR1 and CDR2 (germline): SGDLS, YYNGEE. Germline trimming cut 0 bases from V and 3 bases from J; bases unmatched to any gene: 7. The CDR3 has 16 residues. CDR3 in amino acids: CASSVAYGRGEETQYF. The CDR3 bases are TGTGCCAGCAGCGTAGCCTACGGGAGGGGAGAAGAGACCCAGTACTTC.

The chain couples TRBV20-1 to TRBJ1-5; the D gene is possibly TRBD1 (5 bases). The V and J ends lost 4 bases and 0 bases respectively, with 10 bases between them. CDR1 and CDR2 from the germline V gene are DFQATT and SNEGSKA (reference sequence). There are 14 residues in the CDR3. As DNA, the CDR3 is TGCAGTGCTACCAGACAGTATAGCAATCAGCCCCAGCATTTT. Amino acid sequence: CSATRQYSNQPQHF.

This clonotype has a handful of counts. The rearrangement joins TRBV24-1 to TRBJ1-4, with 7 bases matching TRBD1. V lost 3 bases, J lost 10 bases, and 1 base stayed unmatched. From germline, CDR1 is KGHDR and CDR2 SFDVKD. This CDR3 region has 12 residues. CDR3 sequence: CATSDRTGKLFF. The CDR3, as DNA: TGTGCCACCAGTGATCGGACAGGAAAACTGTTTTTT.

This clonotype has more than one count but fewer than ten. The chain combines TRBV7-8 with TRBJ2-7; a possible D gene is TRBD2 (6 bases). This CDR3 contains 14 residues. Germline V gene lookup returns CDR1 SGHVS and CDR2 FQNEAQ. V was cut by 8 bases and J by 5 bases, with 19 bases left in between. The CDR3 nucleotides read TGTGCCAGCTCTGTCGGAGGGCCTCGGAACGAGCAGTACTTC. This translates into CASSVGGPRNEQYF.

The genes are TRBV20-1 and TRBJ1-2, with a tentative D call TRBD1 (5 bases). CDR3 length: 12 residues. The germline V and J ends were trimmed by 6 bases and 4 bases, with 12 bases remaining between them. Germline lookup yields CDR1 DFQATT and CDR2 SNEGSKA (reference sequence). The CDR3 spells CSARTPSYGYTF. In nucleotides, the CDR3 is TGCAGTGCCCGGACACCTAGCTATGGCTACACCTTC.

This clonotype has just a few counts. This chain links TRBV7-2 with TRBJ2-7; no definite D call. The germline gives CDR1 SGHTA, CDR2 FQGNSA. The CDR3 extends over 13 amino acids. The V gene lost 3 bases and the J gene lost 6 bases, with 12 bases spanning the gap. CDR3 amino acids: CASSLNLAREQYF. DNA for the CDR3: TGTGCCAGCAGCTTGAATCTTGCCCGCGAGCAGTACTTC.

Details on this clonotype: This sequence may be a read error, since a much larger clone differs from it by one base. The V gene is TRBV29-1, the J gene TRBJ2-7; TRBD2 matches 7 bases. Germline V gene data show CDR1 as SQVTM and CDR2 as ANQGSEA. CDR3 size: 14 residues. The J segment lost 3 bases and the V segment lost 1 base, leaving 6 bases of the junction unmatched. CDR3 DNA: TGCAGCGTTGAAGGGGGAGGGCCCAACTACGAGCAGTACTTC. As protein: CSVEGGGPNYEQYF.

This clonotype occurred a few times. The genes are TRBV19 and TRBJ1-5; no firm D call. The germline V gene encodes CDR1 LNHDA and CDR2 SQIVND (reference sequence). Trimming removed 3 bases at V and 2 bases at J, with 14 bases between. The CDR3 spans 16 residues. CDR3 sequence: CASSIPGSVRNQPQHF. CDR3 nucleotide sequence: TGTGCCAGTAGTATCCCGGGGAGTGTGCGCAATCAGCCCCAGCATTTT.

This clonotype was observed at least ten times. The J gene is TRBJ1-6, the V gene TRBV10-3, with D perhaps TRBD1 (6 bases). V shed 6 bases and J shed 10 bases, with 19 bases lying between them. CDR1 and CDR2 (germline): ENHRY, SYGVKD. The CDR3 covers 15 residues. CDR3 region: CAISQQGEGESPLHF. CDR3 bases: TGTGCCATCAGCCAACAGGGTGAGGGGGAATCACCCCTCCACTTT.

This clonotype was detected a few times. The chain is built from TRBV6-1 and TRBJ2-7; D gene unclear. This CDR3 has 16 amino acids. In germline, CDR1 is MNHNS, CDR2 SASEGT. Trimming pared 0 bases from V and 0 bases from J, leaving 12 bases between. This CDR3 reads CASSEAPAASSYEQYF. CDR3 bases: TGTGCCAGCAGTGAAGCGCCCGCGGCCAGCTCCTACGAGCAGTACTTC.

The chain is built from TRBV19 and TRBJ1-6; unclear D gene. This CDR3 is 14 amino acids long. Germline lookup yields CDR1 LNHDA and CDR2 SQIVND (reference sequence). V lost 5 bases and J 7 bases, leaving 12 bases between the germline ends. The CDR3 DNA sequence: TGTGCCAGTAGTCGAAAAACATACAATTCACCCCTCCACTTT. This codes for CASSRKTYNSPLHF.

In this sample, this clonotype turned up a few times. The V and J genes are TRBV12-3 or TRBV12-4 and TRBJ1-2; D is perhaps TRBD1 (6 bases). The V end was cut by 3 bases, the J end by 7 bases, with 9 bases between. This CDR3 region has 12 residues. This chain's CDR3 is CASSFYRVGYTF. Written as DNA, the CDR3 is TGTGCCAGCAGTTTCTACAGGGTTGGCTACACCTTC.

The chain joins TRBV10-3 to TRBJ1-2; possibly TRBD1 for D (5 bases). Trimming stripped 4 bases from V and 3 bases from J, with 15 bases between. This CDR3 region has 15 residues. Per germline, CDR1 ENHRY and CDR2 SYGVKD. The chain's CDR3 is CAISGEGRSYYGYTF. The CDR3 region has the DNA TGTGCCATCAGTGGGGAGGGGCGCTCATACTATGGCTACACCTTC.

Points on this clonotype: A read error is possible here, since a much larger clone lies one base away. CDR3 bases: TGTGCCAGCAGTATTGGGTGGCGCGAGAAGGAGACCCAGTACTTC. It yields the protein CASSIGWREKETQYF. V is TRBV7-9 and J is TRBJ2-5; no definite D call. Trimming took 6 bases from V and 5 from J, leaving 19 bases between them. The length of the CDR3 is 15 residues. CDR1 SEHNR and CDR2 FQNEAQ come from the germline V gene (reference sequence).

There are a few counts of this clonotype. V gene TRBV7-3 combines with J gene TRBJ2-7, with no clear D. Trimming took off 5 bases at V and 0 bases at J, with 20 bases between the two ends. CDR1 and CDR2 from the germline V gene are SGHTA and FQGTGA. The CDR3 loop spans 17 amino acids. CDR3 loop: CASSQDRAGRSSYEQYF. CDR3 nucleotide sequence: TGTGCCAGCAGCCAAGATAGGGCAGGACGTAGCTCCTACGAGCAGTACTTC.

The chain carries TRBV15 and TRBJ1-2; TRBD1 matches 9 bases. Looked up from germline, CDR1 is LNHNV and CDR2 is YYDKDF (reference sequence). This CDR3 has 12 amino acids. CDR3 amino acids: CALSGTGFGYTF. The CDR3 nucleotides are TGTGCACTCTCCGGGACAGGGTTTGGCTACACCTTC.

The chain is built from TRBV24-1 and TRBJ2-7; a weak D match, TRBD2 (7 bases). The last part of the DNA fits TRBJ2-1 better; the J call may be wrong. Germline CDR1 and CDR2: KGHDR and SFDVKD. The CDR3 covers 16 residues. In DNA form, the CDR3 reads TGTGCCACCAGTGATCCCGCCAGGGGAGGGTTAAATGAGCAGTTCTTC. It encodes CATSDPARGGLNEQFF.

Comments on this clonotype: A read error may account for a junction end that differs from germline. V gene TRBV11-3 combines with J gene TRBJ1-5; TRBD1 aligns across 8 bases. CDR1 and CDR2 (germline): SGHNT, YENEEA. The CDR3 has 16 residues. The CDR3 DNA reads as TGTGCCAGCAGCCCCGAAGGGACAGGAAGCAGTCAGCCCCAGCATTTT. It specifies CASSPEGTGSSQPQHF.

This chain links TRBV29-1 with TRBJ1-1; no clear D gene. The CDR3 runs to 9 residues. Germline loops: CDR1 SQVTM, CDR2 ANQGSEA. The CDR3 coding sequence is TGCACCGGAGGGACTGAAGCTTTCTTT. This encodes CTGGTEAFF.

In regard to this clonotype: Germline and junction disagree at one end, which may indicate a read error. CDR3 DNA sequence: TGTGCCACCAGTGATAGCAAGACAGGGTGG. Protein sequence: CATSDSKTGW. The chain carries TRBV24-1 and TRBJ2-3, with 7 bases that match TRBD1. Germline-derived CDR1 and CDR2 are KGHDR and SFDVKD. The CDR3 loop spans 10 amino acids.

The V gene is TRBV4-2, the J gene TRBJ2-7; no firm D call. Germline CDR1 is LGHNA and CDR2 is YNFKEQ. V was trimmed by 4 bases and J by 1 base, leaving 8 bases between them. The CDR3 covers 13 residues. The CDR3 loop is CASSPGKSYEQYF. As DNA, the CDR3 is TGTGCCAGCAGCCCTGGGAAATCCTACGAGCAGTACTTC.

This sequence joins TRBV12-3 or TRBV12-4 and TRBJ1-1, with no clear D. CDR3 length equals 17 residues. V lost 3 bases to trimming and J lost 3 bases, with 20 bases between them. CDR3 nucleotide sequence: TGTGCCAGCAGTTTTTTACTGGGCCAAAATGAGGACACTGAAGCTTTCTTT. Translated: CASSFLLGQNEDTEAFF.

This clonotype was found many times. The chain combines TRBV10-3 with TRBJ2-7, with D possibly being TRBD1 (6 bases). V lost 6 bases and J 3 bases, leaving 15 bases between the germline ends. Germline CDR1 ENHRY, CDR2 SYGVKD. This CDR3 contains 14 residues. CDR3 sequence: CAIRPGQEHYEQYF. The DNA of the CDR3 is TGTGCCATCAGACCGGGACAAGAGCACTACGAGCAGTACTTC.

Many counts were recorded for this clonotype. The chain employs TRBV7-9 and TRBJ1-2; D gene ambiguous. The CDR3 spans 11 residues. Looked up from germline, CDR1 is SEHNR and CDR2 is FQNEAQ (reference sequence). Trimming removed 5 bases at V and 8 bases at J, with 9 bases between. The DNA for the CDR3 is TGTGCCAGCAGCATATCCAGGGGCTACACCTTC. It is translated as CASSISRGYTF.

The chain recombines TRBV2 with TRBJ2-7, with a tentative D call TRBD2 (7 bases). TRBJ2-5 explains the end of the DNA better; the J call may be wrong. The V gene's germline CDR1 is SNHLY and CDR2 FYNNEI. The CDR3 is 15 amino acids. Here the CDR3 reads CASSERGGGQETQYF. Written as DNA, the CDR3 is TGTGCCAGCAGTGAAAGGGGGGGGGGACAAGAGACCCAGTACTTC.

The chain employs TRBV7-9 and TRBJ2-7; TRBD1 is a possible D gene (5 bases). Germline V lookup: CDR1 SEHNR, CDR2 FQNEAQ (reference sequence). V gave up 11 bases and J gave up 7 bases, with 24 bases separating them. This CDR3 comprises 14 residues. The CDR3 DNA is TGTGCCGTAAGCCGACAGCCTAATGAATGGGAGCAGTACTTC. This sequence encodes CAVSRQPNEWEQYF.

The chain is built from TRBV2 and TRBJ2-7; D might be TRBD1 (6 bases). Trimming pared 3 bases from V and 5 bases from J, leaving 14 bases between. Per germline, CDR1 SNHLY and CDR2 FYNNEI. The CDR3 runs to 14 residues. The CDR3 here is CASSEAGDTDEQYF. The CDR3 DNA follows: TGTGCCAGCAGTGAGGCAGGGGACACCGACGAGCAGTACTTC.

Ten or more counts support this clonotype. The chain is built from TRBV24-1 and TRBJ1-5, with D maybe TRBD1 (6 bases). V was pared by 4 bases and J by 10 bases, with 16 bases between. This CDR3 spans 14 amino acids. Germline V gives CDR1 KGHDR, CDR2 SFDVKD. CDR3 in amino acids: CATSEPDSYQPQHF. Here the CDR3 DNA reads TGTGCCACCAGTGAACCGGACAGCTACCAACCCCAGCATTTT.

This clonotype occurred once. The chain uses TRBV2 and TRBJ1-1; 7 nucleotides line up with TRBD1. From germline, CDR1 is SNHLY and CDR2 FYNNEI. V trimming: 5 bases; J trimming: 5 bases; junction bases outside the gene matches: 14. This CDR3 comprises 16 residues. For the CDR3, the DNA is TGTGCCAGCAGTTACCCGACCAGGGGGGGAAGGACTGAAGCTTTCTTT. The encoded protein is CASSYPTRGGRTEAFF.